Below, one TCR beta chain is given with its context. The source of the sample is a study of control samples from healthy donors and cancer patients. Sequencing was performed with immunoSEQ multiplex PCR; in TCRdb, only in-frame clones are kept and a portion is missing. The table lists 150,000 to 200,000 clones, about 94% of them singletons. Sequencing used blood. The source is a woman aged 40-49 years in good health.

CDR3 DNA sequence: TGTGCCAGCTCACCCTCCGGGGGTTATGGCTACACCTTC. Translation gives CASSPSGGYGYTF. The J gene is TRBJ1-2, the V gene TRBV18, with a tentative D call TRBD1 (5 bases). Trimming took 3 bases from V and 5 from J, leaving 10 bases between them. The length of the CDR3 is 13 residues. Germline CDR1 reads KGHSH; CDR2 reads LQKENI.